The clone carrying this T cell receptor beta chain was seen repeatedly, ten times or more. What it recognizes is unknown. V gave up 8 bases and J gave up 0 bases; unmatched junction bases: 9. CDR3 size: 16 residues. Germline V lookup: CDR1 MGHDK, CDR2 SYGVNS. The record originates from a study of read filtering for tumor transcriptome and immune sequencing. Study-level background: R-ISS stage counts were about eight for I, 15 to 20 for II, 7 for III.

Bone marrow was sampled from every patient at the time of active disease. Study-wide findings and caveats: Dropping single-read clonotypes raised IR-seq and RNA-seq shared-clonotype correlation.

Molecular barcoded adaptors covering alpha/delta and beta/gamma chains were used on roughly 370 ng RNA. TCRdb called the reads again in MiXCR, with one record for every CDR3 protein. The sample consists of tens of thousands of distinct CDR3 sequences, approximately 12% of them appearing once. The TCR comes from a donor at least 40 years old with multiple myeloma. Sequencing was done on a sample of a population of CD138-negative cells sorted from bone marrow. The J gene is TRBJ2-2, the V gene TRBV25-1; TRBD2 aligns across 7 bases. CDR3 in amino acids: CASATSRDSNTGELFF. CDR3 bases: TGTGCCAGCGCGACTAGCCGCGACTCGAACACCGGGGAGCTGTTTTTT. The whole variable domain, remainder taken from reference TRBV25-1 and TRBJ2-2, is EADIYQTPRYLVIGTGKKITLECSQTMGHDKMYWYQQDPGMELHLIHYSYGVNSTEKGDLSSESTVSRIRTEHFPLTLESARPSHTSQYLCASATSRDSNTGELFFGEGSRLTVL.